Below, 26 T cell receptor beta chains from the same sample are listed, as sequenced in a study of blood T cell repertoires in COVID-19. The assay was immunoSEQ multiplex PCR, and TCRdb's table has in-frame clones only and misses some. Of about 98,000 clones in the sample, roughly 89% are singletons; the top ten hold 1.5% to 2.5%. The sample comprised peripheral blood. The receptors were sampled from a woman between 50 and 59 years old with COVID-19, enrolled during active disease.

The chain combines TRBV1 with TRBJ2-7; the table assigns TRBD2, which was not confirmed against the DNA. TRBV1 is labeled a pseudogene. There are 15 residues in the CDR3. CDR3 nucleotide sequence: TGCACCAGCAGCCAAGTGACTAGCGTATACTACGAGCAGTACGTC. It is translated as CTSSQVTSVYYEQYV.

V usage is TRBV19 and J usage is TRBJ2-2, with a possible D match to TRBD2 (5 bases). The CDR3 is made up of 14 amino acids. Germline values: CDR1 LNHDA, CDR2 SQIVND (reference sequence). Trimming cost V 6 bases and J 5 bases, with 13 bases left between them. The CDR3 DNA is TGTGCCAGTAGCTTGAGGGCTCGGACCGGGGAGCTGTTTTTT. Amino acids: CASSLRARTGELFF.

The chain uses TRBV29-1 and TRBJ1-2; D might be TRBD1 (5 bases). Looked up from germline, CDR1 is SQVTM and CDR2 is ANQGSEA. There are 13 residues in the CDR3. Deletions cut 6 bases from V and 3 bases from J, with 14 bases between. CDR3 DNA: TGCAGCGTGGGGGGGACGGCAGACTATGGCTACACCTTC. Its translation is CSVGGTADYGYTF.

The rearrangement joins TRBV30 to TRBJ1-6, with D maybe TRBD1 (6 bases). CDR3 size: 13 residues. The germline gives CDR1 GTSNPN, CDR2 SVGIG (reference sequence). V gave up 0 bases and J gave up 8 bases, with 8 bases separating them. CDR3 loop: CAWSVQGDSPLHF. The CDR3 DNA is TGTGCCTGGAGTGTACAGGGCGATTCACCCCTCCACTTT.

CDR3 protein: CASSQAPAGTDTQYF. In DNA, the CDR3 is TGCGCCAGCAGCCAGGCCCCAGCGGGCACAGATACGCAGTATTTT. The rearrangement links TRBV4-1 to TRBJ2-3; D is possibly TRBD2 (5 bases). V dropped 3 bases and J dropped 1 base, with 11 bases sitting between them. The V gene's germline CDR1 is MGHRA and CDR2 YSYEKL. CDR3 length: 15 amino acids.

The chain recombines TRBV19 with TRBJ1-4; no definite D call. Germline CDR1 LNHDA, CDR2 SQIVND (reference sequence). This CDR3 comprises 12 residues. Trimming took 2 bases from V and 8 from J, leaving 6 bases between them. CDR3 DNA: TGTGCCAGTAGTATAAGAGGGGAAAAACTGTTTTTT. This sequence encodes CASSIRGEKLFF.

V and J are TRBV5-1 and TRBJ2-3, with 8 bases lining up with TRBD2. Germline CDR1 SGHRS, CDR2 YFSETQ. CDR3 length: 16 residues. The trim removed 2 bases at V and 0 bases at J, leaving 5 bases unmatched. DNA for the CDR3: TGCGCCAGCAGCTTCATACTAGCGGCGAGCACAGATACGCAGTATTTT. The encoded protein is CASSFILAASTDTQYF. The complete variable domain, with remaining parts taken from reference TRBV5-1 and TRBJ2-3, reads KAGVTQTPRYLIKTRGQQVTLSCSPISGHRSVSWYQQTPGQGLQFLFEYFSETQRNKGNFPGRFSGRQFSNSRSEMNVSTLELGDSALYLCASSFILAASTDTQYFGPGTRLTVL.

This chain connects TRBV28 to TRBJ2-7; D unclear. CDR1 and CDR2 from the germline V gene are MDHEN and SYDVKM. Trimming left V 4 bases short and J 2 bases short, with 12 bases between. The CDR3 is 14 residues long. CDR3 protein: CASSWLNKPYEQYF. The CDR3 DNA is TGTGCCAGCAGTTGGTTAAACAAACCCTACGAGCAGTACTTC.

J is TRBJ1-1 and V is TRBV5-1; D is perhaps TRBD1 (6 bases). From germline, CDR1 is SGHRS and CDR2 YFSETQ. Trimming pared 4 bases from V and 4 bases from J, leaving 17 bases between. This CDR3 contains 15 residues. The chain's CDR3 is CASSPGGGAFTEAFF. As DNA, the CDR3 is TGCGCCAGCAGCCCGGGGGGGGGCGCTTTCACTGAAGCTTTCTTT.

This clone has a handful of counts. The rearrangement joins TRBV11-2 to TRBJ2-2; D unresolved. Germline CDR1 reads SGHAT; CDR2 reads FQNNGV. V shed 5 bases and J shed 4 bases, with 8 bases lying between them. The CDR3 totals 13 residues. The CDR3 region has the DNA TGTGCCAGCAGCCAGGAAAGCACCGGGGAGCTGTTTTTT. Its translation is CASSQESTGELFF.

This clone showed up just once. This rearrangement joins TRBV7-7 to TRBJ2-5, with 11 bases that match TRBD2. The CDR3 spans 14 residues. J was trimmed by 3 bases and V by 6 bases; bases with no gene match: 3. Germline V gene data show CDR1 as SSHAT and CDR2 as FNYEAQ (reference sequence). CDR3 in amino acids: CASSSGGGKETQYF. The CDR3 DNA follows: TGTGCCAGCAGTAGCGGGGGGGGAAAAGAGACCCAGTACTTC.

The CDR3 sequence: CASSLTGGAYEQYF. In nucleotides, the CDR3 is TGTGCCAGCAGCTTAACAGGGGGGGCCTACGAGCAGTACTTC. The rearrangement links TRBV5-6 to TRBJ2-7, with D possibly matching TRBD1 (8 bases). This CDR3 contains 14 residues. V lost 2 bases to trimming and J lost 2 bases, with 11 bases between them. Germline lookup yields CDR1 SGHDT and CDR2 YYEEEE.

This chain uses TRBV14 with TRBJ1-6, with D maybe TRBD1 (5 bases). Trimming shortened V by 2 bases and J by 0 bases, and 14 bases separated the two germline ends. This CDR3 has 18 residues. Germline-derived CDR1 and CDR2 are SGHDN and FVKESK. The CDR3 DNA follows: TGTGCCAGCAGCCAAAGATCTGGGAGGGGCTCCTATAATTCACCCCTCCACTTT. As protein: CASSQRSGRGSYNSPLHF.

The chain carries TRBV7-2 and TRBJ2-5; 8 nucleotides agree with TRBD2. V shed 2 bases and J 1 base; nucleotides not matched to a gene: 3. From germline, CDR1 is SGHTA and CDR2 FQGNSA. CDR3 length: 15 residues. DNA for the CDR3: TGTGCCAGCAGCTTAACGGCGGGGGGCCAAGAGACCCAGTACTTC. Its translation is CASSLTAGGQETQYF. Using reference TRBV7-2 and TRBJ2-5 for the parts outside the CDR3, the full variable domain is GAGVSQSPSNKVTEKGKDVELRCDPISGHTALYWYRQSLGQGLEFLIYFQGNSAPDKSGLPSDRFSAERTGGSVSTLTIQRTQQEDSAVYLCASSLTAGGQETQYFGPGTRLLVL.

This rearrangement joins TRBV11-3 to TRBJ1-1, with D perhaps matching TRBD1 (5 bases). The germline CDR1 and CDR2 sequences are SGHNT and YENEEA. V lost 0 bases to trimming and J lost 8 bases, with 13 bases between them. The CDR3 length is 14 residues. CDR3 sequence reads: CASSLEGRAQEAFF. The CDR3 nucleotides are TGTGCCAGCAGCTTAGAGGGCAGGGCTCAAGAAGCTTTCTTT.

The table lists this clone with a count of one. The chain links TRBV2 to TRBJ1-1; D gene unclear. The germline V gene has CDR1 SNHLY and CDR2 FYNNEI. The CDR3 consists of 16 residues. The V end lost 5 bases, the J end lost 3 bases, and 19 bases lay between the germline ends. CDR3: CASSPRGGGSHTEAFF. The DNA for the CDR3 is TGTGCCAGCAGTCCCCGCGGTGGTGGGAGTCACACTGAAGCTTTCTTT.

This clone was seen once. The chain has TRBV10-2 and TRBJ2-2; 7 nucleotides agree with TRBD1. CDR1 is WSHSY, CDR2 SAAADI, per germline. The CDR3 loop spans 18 amino acids. Losses at the gene ends were 3 bases for V and 0 bases for J; bases not matched to a gene: 10. DNA of the CDR3: TGCGCCAGCAGTGATATTGGCCCCGGGACAGCGAACACCGGGGAGCTGTTTTTT. Protein sequence: CASSDIGPGTANTGELFF.

The chain joins TRBV10-2 to TRBJ2-5; 8 nucleotides agree with TRBD1. The CDR3 totals 14 residues. Germline V gene lookup returns CDR1 WSHSY and CDR2 SAAADI. The V gene end was trimmed by 6 bases and the J gene end by 5 bases; junction bases not matched to a gene: 8. Written as DNA, the CDR3 is TGCGCCAGCAGACGTGGGACAGGTGGGGAGACCCAGTACTTC. Translation: CASRRGTGGETQYF.

The chain employs TRBV19 and TRBJ1-6; 9 bases agree with TRBD1. Germline CDR1 reads LNHDA; CDR2 reads SQIVND (reference sequence). The CDR3 spans 14 residues. J lost 10 bases, V lost 5 bases, and 6 bases had no gene match. The CDR3 DNA follows: TGTGCCAGTAGTGCCGGGACAGGGACGTCACCCCTCCACTTT. This gives the protein CASSAGTGTSPLHF.

V is TRBV6-2 or TRBV6-3 and J is TRBJ1-1; D is unclear. Germline V CDR1 and CDR2: MNHEY, SVGEGT. Trimming removed 6 bases at V and 5 bases at J, with 16 bases between. CDR3 length: 14 residues. CDR3 amino acids: CASSPRREKTEAFF. For the CDR3, the DNA is TGTGCCAGCAGCCCCCGTAGGGAGAAAACTGAAGCTTTCTTT.

The gene calls are TRBV11-3 and TRBJ2-2; no reliable D call. The CDR3 spans 13 residues. Germline V gene lookup returns CDR1 SGHNT and CDR2 YENEEA. V dropped 0 bases and J dropped 5 bases, with 4 bases sitting between them. The CDR3 reads CASSLDGTGELFF. In DNA, the CDR3 is TGTGCCAGCAGCTTAGACGGGACCGGGGAGCTGTTTTTT. Filled out from reference TRBV11-3 and TRBJ2-2, the complete variable domain reads EAGVVQSPRYKIIEKKQPVAFWCNPISGHNTLYWYLQNLGQGPELLIRYENEEAVDDSQLPKDRFSAERLKGVDSTLKIQPAELGDSAVYLCASSLDGTGELFFGEGSRLTVL.

The chain joins TRBV9 to TRBJ1-5, with D perhaps matching TRBD1 (5 bases). In germline, CDR1 is SGDLS, CDR2 YYNGEE. The length of the CDR3 is 15 residues. V gave up 3 bases and J gave up 4 bases, with 14 bases separating them. This CDR3 reads CASSAGGVSNQPQHF. DNA of the CDR3: TGTGCCAGCAGCGCGGGGGGGGTAAGTAATCAGCCCCAGCATTTT.

The chain employs TRBV11-2 and TRBJ2-3; D possibly corresponds to TRBD1 (5 bases). CDR1 and CDR2 from the germline V gene are SGHAT and FQNNGV. Trimming took off 2 bases at V and 1 base at J, with 7 bases between the two ends. This CDR3 is 14 amino acids long. The DNA of the CDR3 is TGTGCCAGCAGCTTACCCAGGGGCACAGATACGCAGTATTTT. Its protein product is CASSLPRGTDTQYF.

The chain joins TRBV27 to TRBJ2-4; D gene unclear. Germline-derived CDR1 and CDR2 are MNHEY and SMNVEV (reference sequence). This CDR3 is 16 amino acids long. With 4 bases removed from V and 3 bases from J, the gap between germline ends came to 16 bases. Here the CDR3 DNA reads TGTGCCAGCAGTTCCCGGGTCCTTGAGGACAAAAACATTCAGTACTTC. Its protein is CASSSRVLEDKNIQYF.

The chain couples TRBV7-2 to TRBJ2-1, with 9 nucleotides matching TRBD2. CDR3 length: 12 amino acids. Per germline, CDR1 SGHTA and CDR2 FQGNSA. J lost 10 bases, V lost 5 bases, and 3 bases had no gene match. Here the CDR3 reads CASSTLAGEQFF. CDR3 nucleotides: TGTGCCAGCAGCACCCTAGCGGGGGAGCAGTTCTTC.

The rearrangement uses TRBV5-1 and TRBJ2-2; 11 bases map to TRBD2. Germline-derived CDR1 and CDR2 are SGHRS and YFSETQ. V lost 0 bases to trimming and J lost 3 bases; unmatched junction nucleotides: 4. The CDR3 has 17 amino acids. CDR3 in amino acids: CASSLELAGGYTGELFF. The CDR3 DNA is TGCGCCAGCAGCTTGGAGCTAGCGGGGGGATACACCGGGGAGCTGTTTTTT.